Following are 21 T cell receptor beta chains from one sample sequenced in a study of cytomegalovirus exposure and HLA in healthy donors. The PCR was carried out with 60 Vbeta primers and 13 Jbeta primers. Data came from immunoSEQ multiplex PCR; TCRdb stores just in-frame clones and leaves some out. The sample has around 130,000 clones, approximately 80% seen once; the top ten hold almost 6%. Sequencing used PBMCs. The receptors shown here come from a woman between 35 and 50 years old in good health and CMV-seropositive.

CDR3 region: CASSGRGNYEQYF. The CDR3 bases are TGTGCCAGTAGTGGCAGGGGGAACTACGAGCAGTACTTC. The rearrangement uses TRBV19 and TRBJ2-7, with TRBD1 identical over 7 bases. The CDR3 extends over 13 amino acids. The V segment lost 5 bases and the J segment 3 bases; nucleotides outside the gene matches: 4. Germline CDR1 LNHDA, CDR2 SQIVND (reference sequence).

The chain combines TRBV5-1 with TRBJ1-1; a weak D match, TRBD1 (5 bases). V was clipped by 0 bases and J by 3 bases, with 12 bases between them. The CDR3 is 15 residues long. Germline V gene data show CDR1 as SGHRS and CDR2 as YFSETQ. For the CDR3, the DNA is TGCGCCAGCAGCTTGGCGGCCCCGGGGGACACTGAAGCTTTCTTT. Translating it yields CASSLAAPGDTEAFF. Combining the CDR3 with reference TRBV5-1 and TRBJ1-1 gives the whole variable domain KAGVTQTPRYLIKTRGQQVTLSCSPISGHRSVSWYQQTPGQGLQFLFEYFSETQRNKGNFPGRFSGRQFSNSRSEMNVSTLELGDSALYLCASSLAAPGDTEAFFGQGTRLTVV.

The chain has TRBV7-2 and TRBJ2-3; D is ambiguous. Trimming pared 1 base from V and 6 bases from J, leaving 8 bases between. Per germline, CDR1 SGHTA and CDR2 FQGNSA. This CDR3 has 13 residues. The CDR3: CASSLVLSDTQYF. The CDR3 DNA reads TGTGCCAGCAGCTTAGTGCTATCGGATACGCAGTATTTT.

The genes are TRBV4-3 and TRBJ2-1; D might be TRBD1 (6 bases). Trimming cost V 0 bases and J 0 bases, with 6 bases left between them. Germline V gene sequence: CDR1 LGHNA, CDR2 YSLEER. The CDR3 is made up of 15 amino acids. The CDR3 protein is CASSQDRGSYNEQFF. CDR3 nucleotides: TGCGCCAGCAGCCAAGACAGGGGCTCCTACAATGAGCAGTTCTTC.

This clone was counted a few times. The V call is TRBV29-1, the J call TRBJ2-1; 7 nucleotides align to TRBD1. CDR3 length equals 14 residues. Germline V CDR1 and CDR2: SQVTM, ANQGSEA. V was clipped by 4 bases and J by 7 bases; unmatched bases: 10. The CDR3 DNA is TGCAGCGTTGCAGGGACGGACAGGAGGAATGAGCAGTTCTTC. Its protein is CSVAGTDRRNEQFF.

The CDR3 region is CASREGFSGNTIYF. DNA of the CDR3: TGTGCCAGTCGAGAGGGTTTCTCTGGAAACACCATATATTTT. The V and J genes are TRBV19 and TRBJ1-3; no reliable D call. Trimming pared 8 bases from V and 0 bases from J, leaving 11 bases between. The length of the CDR3 is 14 residues. From germline, CDR1 is LNHDA and CDR2 SQIVND (reference sequence).

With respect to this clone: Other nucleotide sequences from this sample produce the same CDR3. In DNA, the CDR3 is TGTGCCAGCAGCTTAGGGACAGGGCCGTACAATGAGCAGTTCTTC. The encoded protein is CASSLGTGPYNEQFF. The J gene is TRBJ2-1, the V gene TRBV7-2, with TRBD1 identical over 8 bases. This CDR3 is 15 amino acids long. V was clipped by 1 base and J by 4 bases; unmatched bases: 3. Germline V lookup: CDR1 SGHTA, CDR2 FQGNSA.

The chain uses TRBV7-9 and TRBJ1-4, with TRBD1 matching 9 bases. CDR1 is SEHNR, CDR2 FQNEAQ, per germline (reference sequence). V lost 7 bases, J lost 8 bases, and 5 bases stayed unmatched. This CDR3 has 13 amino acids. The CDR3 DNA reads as TGTGCCAGCACCCGGACAGGGGAAGAAAAACTGTTTTTT. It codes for CASTRTGEEKLFF.

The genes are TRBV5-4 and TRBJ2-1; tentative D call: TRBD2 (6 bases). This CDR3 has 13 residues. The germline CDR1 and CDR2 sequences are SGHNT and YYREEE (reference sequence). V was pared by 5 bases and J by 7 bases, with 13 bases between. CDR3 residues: CASRGTGRNEQFF. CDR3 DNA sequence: TGTGCCAGCAGGGGGACGGGGAGGAATGAGCAGTTCTTC.

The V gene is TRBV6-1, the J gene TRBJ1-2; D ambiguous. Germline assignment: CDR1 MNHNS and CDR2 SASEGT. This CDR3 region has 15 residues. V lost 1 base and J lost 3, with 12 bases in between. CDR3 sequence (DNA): TGTGCCAGCAGTGAAGGCCTCCGGGGATACTATGGCTACACCTTC. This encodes CASSEGLRGYYGYTF.

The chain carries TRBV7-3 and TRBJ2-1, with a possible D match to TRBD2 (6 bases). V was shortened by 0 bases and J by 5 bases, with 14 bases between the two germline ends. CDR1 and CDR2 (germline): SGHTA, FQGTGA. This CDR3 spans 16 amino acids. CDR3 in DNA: TGTGCCAGCAGCTTAACCTGGGACTCGCCCGACAATGAGCAGTTCTTC. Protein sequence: CASSLTWDSPDNEQFF.

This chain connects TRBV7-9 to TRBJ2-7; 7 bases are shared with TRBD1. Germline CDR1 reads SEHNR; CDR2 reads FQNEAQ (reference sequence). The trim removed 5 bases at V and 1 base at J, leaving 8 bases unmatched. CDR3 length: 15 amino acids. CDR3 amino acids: CASSKGQALSYEQYF. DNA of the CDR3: TGTGCCAGCAGCAAAGGACAGGCCCTATCCTACGAGCAGTACTTC.

Written as DNA, the CDR3 is TGTGCCAGCTGTAGGGACTCCATCTACAATGAGCAGTTCTTC. Its protein is CASCRDSIYNEQFF. The gene calls are TRBV27 and TRBJ2-1; tentatively, D is TRBD2 (6 bases). Trimming removed 8 bases at V and 3 bases at J, with 14 bases between. This CDR3 spans 14 amino acids. Germline-derived CDR1 and CDR2 are MNHEY and SMNVEV (reference sequence).

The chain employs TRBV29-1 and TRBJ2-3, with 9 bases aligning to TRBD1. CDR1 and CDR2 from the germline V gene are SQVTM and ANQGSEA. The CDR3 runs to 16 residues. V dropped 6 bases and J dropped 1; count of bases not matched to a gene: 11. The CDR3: CSVGQGSVLGTDTQYF. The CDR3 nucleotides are TGCAGCGTCGGACAGGGGTCAGTACTAGGCACAGATACGCAGTATTTT.

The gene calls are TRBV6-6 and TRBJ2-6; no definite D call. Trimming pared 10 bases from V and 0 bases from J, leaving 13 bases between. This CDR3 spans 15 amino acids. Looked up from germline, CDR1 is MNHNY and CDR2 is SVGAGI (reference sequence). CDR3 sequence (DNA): TGTGCCACCGTGAAGACTCGCTCTGGGGCCAACGTCCTGACTTTC. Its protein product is CATVKTRSGANVLTF.

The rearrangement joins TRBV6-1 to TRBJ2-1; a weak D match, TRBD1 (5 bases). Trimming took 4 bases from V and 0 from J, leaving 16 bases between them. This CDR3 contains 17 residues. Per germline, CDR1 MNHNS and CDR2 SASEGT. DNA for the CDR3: TGTGCCAGCAGTGGGCCGCAGGGTGGAAGCTCCTACAATGAGCAGTTCTTC. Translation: CASSGPQGGSSYNEQFF.

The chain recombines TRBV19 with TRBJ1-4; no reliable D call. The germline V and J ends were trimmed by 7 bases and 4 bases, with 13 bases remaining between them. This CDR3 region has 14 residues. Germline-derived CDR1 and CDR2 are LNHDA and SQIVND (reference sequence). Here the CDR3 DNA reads TGTGCCAGTAACGGGCGGGGAATTAATGAAAAACTGTTTTTT. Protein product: CASNGRGINEKLFF. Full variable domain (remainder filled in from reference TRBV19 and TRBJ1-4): DGGITQSPKYLFRKEGQNVTLSCEQNLNHDAMYWYRQDPGQGLRLIYYSQIVNDFQKGDIAEGYSVSREKKESFPLTVTSAQKNPTAFYLCASNGRGINEKLFFGSGTQLSVL.

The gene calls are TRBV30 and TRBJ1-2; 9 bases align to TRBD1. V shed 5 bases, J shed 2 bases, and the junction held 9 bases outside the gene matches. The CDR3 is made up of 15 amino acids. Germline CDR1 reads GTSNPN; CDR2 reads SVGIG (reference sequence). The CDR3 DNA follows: TGTGCCTGGGCAACTAACGGACAGGGGAACTATGGCTACACCTTC. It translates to CAWATNGQGNYGYTF.

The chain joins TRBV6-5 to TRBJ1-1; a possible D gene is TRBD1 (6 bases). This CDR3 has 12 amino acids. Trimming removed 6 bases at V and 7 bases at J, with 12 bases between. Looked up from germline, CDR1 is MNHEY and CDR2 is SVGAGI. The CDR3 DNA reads TGTGCCAGCAGCCGCCGGGACATTGAAGCTTTCTTT. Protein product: CASSRRDIEAFF.

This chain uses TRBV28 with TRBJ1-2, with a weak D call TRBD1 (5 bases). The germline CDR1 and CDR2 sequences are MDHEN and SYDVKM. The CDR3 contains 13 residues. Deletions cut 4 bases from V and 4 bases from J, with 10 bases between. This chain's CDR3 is CASSSTVGYGYTF. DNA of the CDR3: TGTGCCAGCAGTTCGACAGTCGGCTATGGCTACACCTTC.

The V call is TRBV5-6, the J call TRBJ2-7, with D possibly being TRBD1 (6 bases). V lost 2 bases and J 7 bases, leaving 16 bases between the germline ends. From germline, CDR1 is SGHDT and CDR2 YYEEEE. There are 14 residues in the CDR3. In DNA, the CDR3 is TGTGCCAGCAGCTTTACAGGGACCTTTGGGGAGCAGTACTTC. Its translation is CASSFTGTFGEQYF. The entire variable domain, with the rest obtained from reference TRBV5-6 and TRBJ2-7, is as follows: DAGVTQSPTHLIKTRGQQVTLRCSPKSGHDTVSWYQQALGQGPQFIFQYYEEEERQRGNFPDRFSGHQFPNYSSELNVNALLLGDSALYLCASSFTGTFGEQYFGPGTRLTVT.